The 18 T cell receptor beta chains below come from one sample, sequenced in a study of T cells in Graves' hyperthyroidism and ophthalmopathy. Researchers amplified the TCR beta CDR3 regions from RNA transcripts. Primed by the HTBI set, a first-round RT-PCR was run on the TCR CDR3. Each CDR3 protein is one row after TCRdb ran MiXCR on the multiplex PCR reads. There are under 700,000 distinct CDR3 sequences in the sample; over 15% occur only once, and approximately 20% lies in the top ten. What was sequenced was blood. Receptors originate from a woman between 18 and 29 years old with Graves' hyperthyroidism.

This clonotype was recorded at least ten times. The chain carries TRBV11-2 and TRBJ1-1; weak D call: TRBD1 (5 bases). The V end lost 6 bases, the J end lost 1 base, and 12 bases lay between the germline ends. The CDR3 has 14 residues. Per the germline V gene, CDR1 is SGHAT and CDR2 is FQNNGV. CDR3 sequence (DNA): TGTGCCAGCAGGGGGGTCCGGAGGAACACTGAAGCTTTCTTT. Translating gives CASRGVRRNTEAFF.

The chain couples TRBV12-3 or TRBV12-4 to TRBJ2-3; D might be TRBD2 (7 bases). CDR3 length: 15 residues. V lost 7 bases and J lost 3, with 17 bases in between. CDR3 sequence reads: CASNDLGGATDTQYF. The CDR3 coding sequence is TGTGCCAGCAACGATCTGGGGGGGGCGACAGATACGCAGTATTTT.

This clonotype has just a few counts. V gene TRBV29-1 combines with J gene TRBJ2-1; D gene uncertain. Between the trimmed V and J ends, which lost 4 bases and 0 bases, there was a span of 13 bases. The CDR3 contains 15 residues. Per the germline V gene, CDR1 is SQVTM and CDR2 is ANQGSEA. CDR3 amino acids: CSVGDWRSSYNEQFF. CDR3 in DNA: TGCAGCGTTGGAGATTGGCGGAGCTCCTACAATGAGCAGTTCTTC.

This clonotype appeared a few times. This chain uses TRBV12-3 or TRBV12-4 with TRBJ2-5, with D perhaps TRBD2 (6 bases). This CDR3 spans 16 amino acids. V lost 5 bases, J lost 1 base, and 17 bases lay in between. CDR3 bases: TGTGCCAGCAGTCCCCACGGTTTGGGGGGCCAAGAGACCCAGTACTTC. Encoded protein: CASSPHGLGGQETQYF.

This clonotype was seen ten or more times. This chain uses TRBV30 with TRBJ2-1; tentatively, D is TRBD2 (5 bases). The CDR3 runs to 16 residues. CDR1 and CDR2 from the germline V gene are GTSNPN and SVGIG (reference sequence). The V end was cut by 1 base, the J end by 0 bases, with 13 bases between. CDR3 nucleotide sequence: TGTGCCTGGAGTGGCATGGACTTGAGCTCCTACAATGAGCAGTTCTTC. As protein: CAWSGMDLSSYNEQFF.

This chain links TRBV11-3 with TRBJ2-4; D possibly corresponds to TRBD2 (6 bases). This CDR3 is built from 16 residues. CDR1 is SGHNT, CDR2 YENEEA, per germline. V gave up 4 bases and J gave up 0 bases, with 13 bases separating them. The CDR3 here is CASSYNSGLAKNIQYF. CDR3 sequence (DNA): TGTGCCAGCAGCTATAATAGCGGCCTAGCCAAAAACATTCAGTACTTC. The full variable domain, rest sourced from reference TRBV11-3 and TRBJ2-4, is EAGVVQSPRYKIIEKKQPVAFWCNPISGHNTLYWYLQNLGQGPELLIRYENEEAVDDSQLPKDRFSAERLKGVDSTLKIQPAELGDSAVYLCASSYNSGLAKNIQYFGAGTRLSVL.

This clonotype was counted many times. The chain links TRBV12-5 to TRBJ1-2; TRBD1 might be the D (5 bases). V was shortened by 1 base and J by 1 base, with 16 bases between the two germline ends. The CDR3 runs to 17 residues. Germline V gene data show CDR1 as LGHNT and CDR2 as FRNRAP. Written as DNA, the CDR3 is TGTGCTAGTGGTTTGGCCGGGACGGGTCGCATTAACTATGGCTACACCTTC. Translated: CASGLAGTGRINYGYTF.

This clonotype has just a few counts. This rearrangement joins TRBV18 to TRBJ2-7; D perhaps matches TRBD2 (6 bases). Trimming took 6 bases from V and 4 from J, leaving 13 bases between them. The CDR3 runs to 13 residues. The germline V gene encodes CDR1 KGHSH and CDR2 LQKENI. CDR3 protein: CASSPGDMYEQYF. The CDR3, as DNA: TGTGCCAGCTCTCCGGGGGATATGTACGAGCAGTACTTC.

This clonotype was recorded many times. The chain combines TRBV12-3 or TRBV12-4 with TRBJ1-1; perhaps TRBD1 as D (6 bases). The germline V and J ends were trimmed by 5 bases and 5 bases, with 15 bases remaining between them. The CDR3 contains 14 residues. This CDR3 is CASSLRGGWTEAFF. The DNA of the CDR3 is TGTGCCAGCAGTCTCAGGGGAGGATGGACTGAAGCTTTCTTT.

This clonotype was counted only a few times. This chain connects TRBV24-1 to TRBJ2-3; tentative D call: TRBD2 (5 bases). Trimming stripped 5 bases from V and 5 bases from J, with 10 bases between. There are 13 residues in the CDR3. CDR1 is KGHDR, CDR2 SFDVKD, per germline. CDR3 coding DNA: TGTGCCACCAGTGGGGGTGGAGGAGATACGCAGTATTTT. This encodes CATSGGGGDTQYF.

This clonotype has a handful of counts. A much larger clone differs from this one at a single base, so this may be a read error. The chain carries TRBV6-1 and TRBJ1-1; a weak D match, TRBD1 (6 bases). In germline, CDR1 is MNHNS, CDR2 SASEGT. V was clipped by 6 bases and J by 1 base, with 12 bases between them. The CDR3 length is 14 residues. The CDR3 nucleotides read TGTGCCAGCAGATCGGGACAAACGAACACTGAAGCTTTCTTT. It specifies CASRSGQTNTEAFF.

Turning to this clonotype: This may arise from a read error, as a much more abundant clone is one base away. The V gene is TRBV10-1, the J gene TRBJ2-7, with D tentatively TRBD2 (7 bases). This CDR3 contains 14 residues. Germline CDR1 WNHNN, CDR2 SYGVQD (reference sequence). Between the trimmed V and J ends, which lost 5 bases and 9 bases, there was a span of 20 bases. The CDR3 protein is CASSLAGEGHGQYF. The CDR3 DNA sequence: TGCGCCAGCAGTCTCGCAGGGGAGGGCCACGGGCAGTACTTC.

The table lists this clonotype with a few counts. The genes are TRBV7-9 and TRBJ1-1; D unresolved. Germline V gene sequence: CDR1 SEHNR, CDR2 FQNEAQ (reference sequence). The CDR3 contains 16 residues. V lost 1 base and J lost 6, with 18 bases in between. CDR3 loop: CASSLVGSALGPEAFF. In DNA form, the CDR3 reads TGTGCCAGCAGCTTAGTAGGATCCGCCTTGGGCCCTGAAGCTTTCTTT.

The table lists this clonotype with many counts. This sequence joins TRBV7-2 and TRBJ2-1; 9 bases are shared with TRBD1. V lost 5 bases and J lost 5; bases outside the gene matches: 10. CDR3 size: 16 residues. Germline loops: CDR1 SGHTA, CDR2 FQGNSA. The CDR3: CASSPTGGQGDNEQFF. For the CDR3, the DNA is TGTGCCAGCAGCCCAACTGGGGGACAGGGAGACAATGAGCAGTTCTTC.

This clonotype has more than one count but fewer than ten. The chain couples TRBV20-1 to TRBJ1-5; D might be TRBD1 (5 bases). V was cut by 6 bases and J by 1 base, with 16 bases left in between. Germline CDR1 is DFQATT and CDR2 is SNEGSKA (reference sequence). The CDR3 covers 15 residues. CDR3 loop: CSATIGTGSNQPQHF. The DNA of the CDR3 is TGCAGTGCCACAATTGGGACGGGCAGCAATCAGCCCCAGCATTTT.

Many counts were recorded for this clonotype. The chain carries TRBV12-3 or TRBV12-4 and TRBJ2-1; 16 nucleotides match TRBD2. With V trimmed by 5 bases and J by 9 bases, 10 bases remained unmatched. There are 17 residues in the CDR3. The CDR3 sequence: CASSLGTSGGGRGEQFF. The CDR3 DNA sequence: TGTGCCAGCAGTCTTGGGACTAGCGGGGGGGGGCGGGGTGAGCAGTTCTTC.

This clonotype occurred a few times. One junction end disagrees with the germline gene, perhaps due to a read error. The V call is TRBV27, the J call TRBJ2-7, with a weak D call TRBD2 (5 bases). The CDR3 is 13 amino acids. Germline lookup yields CDR1 MNHEY and CDR2 SMNVEV (reference sequence). The CDR3 protein is CASSARTDYEKYF. The CDR3 DNA reads TGTGCCAGCAGTGCCCGGACTGACTACGAGAAGTACTTC.

The chain has TRBV7-2 and TRBJ2-1, with TRBD2 identical over 15 bases. The CDR3 totals 21 residues. The germline CDR1 and CDR2 sequences are SGHTA and FQGNSA. V shed 3 bases, J shed 3 bases, and the junction held 15 bases outside the gene matches. The CDR3 reads CASSLPRAGLAGGPDYNEQFF. The CDR3 DNA follows: TGTGCCAGCAGCTTGCCTAGGGCGGGACTAGCGGGGGGCCCAGACTACAATGAGCAGTTCTTC.